This is a list of T cell receptor gamma chains from one sample in a study of Vδ1+ human thymocytes. TCRdb fed the multiplex PCR reads to CATT. The data contain over 25,000 gamma-chain clones, about a fifth of them singletons. The source material was Vdelta1+ gamma-delta thymocytes from the thymus. The source of these receptors is a boy younger than two who had congenital heart surgery. Both conserved end residues are part of each CDR3. Fields, in order: J gene, V gene, CDR3 length, CDR3 protein.

J gene: TRGJ1/TRGJ2; V gene: TRGV4; CDR3 length: 14; CDR3 protein: CATWDGQIYYKKLF
J gene: TRGJ1/TRGJ2; V gene: TRGV3; CDR3 length: 10; CDR3 protein: CATYRYKKLF
J gene: TRGJ1/TRGJ2; V gene: TRGV5; CDR3 length: 14; CDR3 protein: CATWDRRGYYKKLF
J gene: TRGJ1/TRGJ2; V gene: TRGV2; CDR3 length: 16; CDR3 protein: CATWDGRPDRNNKKLF
J gene: TRGJ1/TRGJ2; V gene: TRGV2; CDR3 length: 12; CDR3 protein: CATWDPLDKKLF
J gene: TRGJ1/TRGJ2; V gene: TRGV4; CDR3 length: 14; CDR3 protein: CATWDAQNYYKKLF
J gene: TRGJP2; V gene: TRGV8; CDR3 length: 15; CDR3 protein: CATWAAYSSDWIKTF
J gene: TRGJ1/TRGJ2; V gene: TRGV5; CDR3 length: 13; CDR3 protein: CATWDRPLYKKLF
J gene: TRGJ1/TRGJ2; V gene: TRGV2; CDR3 length: 14; CDR3 protein: CATWDARGDYKKLF
J gene: TRGJ1/TRGJ2; V gene: TRGV5; CDR3 length: 14; CDR3 protein: CATWDRPRRYKKLF
J gene: TRGJP; V gene: TRGV9; CDR3 length: 16; CDR3 protein: CALWEIHELGKKIKVF
J gene: TRGJP2; V gene: TRGV9; CDR3 length: 16; CDR3 protein: CALWERLGGSDWIKTF
J gene: TRGJ1/TRGJ2; V gene: TRGV5; CDR3 length: 15; CDR3 protein: CATWDRHSLYYKKLF
J gene: TRGJ1/TRGJ2; V gene: TRGV3; CDR3 length: 12; CDR3 protein: CATLREGYKKLF
J gene: TRGJ1/TRGJ2; V gene: TRGV9; CDR3 length: 16; CDR3 protein: CALWEVQRNSYYKKLF
J gene: TRGJP2; V gene: TRGV5; CDR3 length: 15; CDR3 protein: CATWDRPMDDWIKTF
J gene: TRGJ1/TRGJ2; V gene: TRGV8; CDR3 length: 13; CDR3 protein: CATWDKGYYKKLF
J gene: TRGJ1/TRGJ2; V gene: TRGV9; CDR3 length: 14; CDR3 protein: CALWEDTPGPKKLF
J gene: TRGJ1/TRGJ2; V gene: TRGV3; CDR3 length: 14; CDR3 protein: CATWDRPWGCKKLF
J gene: TRGJ1/TRGJ2; V gene: TRGV9; CDR3 length: 15; CDR3 protein: CALWVVFSPRPEKLF
J gene: TRGJ1/TRGJ2; V gene: TRGV8; CDR3 length: 13; CDR3 protein: CATWAPHSYKKLF
J gene: TRGJP1; V gene: TRGV9; CDR3 length: 12; CDR3 protein: CALYYRRDFKIF
J gene: TRGJ1/TRGJ2; V gene: TRGV5; CDR3 length: 14; CDR3 protein: CATWDLSNYYKKLF
J gene: TRGJ1/TRGJ2; V gene: TRGV4; CDR3 length: 12; CDR3 protein: CATWDGPFGKLF
J gene: TRGJ1/TRGJ2; V gene: TRGV9; CDR3 length: 12; CDR3 protein: CALWGGPYKKLF
J gene: TRGJ1/TRGJ2; V gene: TRGV5; CDR3 length: 12; CDR3 protein: CATWDRGRKKLF
J gene: TRGJ1/TRGJ2; V gene: TRGV5; CDR3 length: 12; CDR3 protein: CATWDGQGKKLF
J gene: TRGJ1/TRGJ2; V gene: TRGV4; CDR3 length: 14; CDR3 protein: CATWDGQVEYKKLF
J gene: TRGJ1/TRGJ2; V gene: TRGV8; CDR3 length: 14; CDR3 protein: CATWDPKTLYEKLF
J gene: TRGJP; V gene: TRGV9; CDR3 length: 17; CDR3 protein: CALWEVHEELGKKIKVF
J gene: TRGJ1/TRGJ2; V gene: TRGV3; CDR3 length: 13; CDR3 protein: CATWDTYYYKKLF
J gene: TRGJ1/TRGJ2; V gene: TRGV3; CDR3 length: 14; CDR3 protein: CATWDRRRYYKKLF
J gene: TRGJP; V gene: TRGV9; CDR3 length: 16; CDR3 protein: CALWDQQELGKKIKVF
J gene: TRGJ1/TRGJ2; V gene: TRGV4; CDR3 length: 13; CDR3 protein: CATWDGPYYKKLF
J gene: TRGJ1/TRGJ2; V gene: TRGV3; CDR3 length: 10; CDR3 protein: CATWETRKLF
J gene: TRGJ1/TRGJ2; V gene: TRGV8; CDR3 length: 12; CDR3 protein: CATWVVEYKKLF
J gene: TRGJ1/TRGJ2; V gene: TRGV5; CDR3 length: 16; CDR3 protein: CATWDRKNGGDYKKLF
J gene: TRGJ1/TRGJ2; V gene: TRGV9; CDR3 length: 15; CDR3 protein: CALWEVHLDYYKKLF
J gene: TRGJ1/TRGJ2; V gene: TRGV2; CDR3 length: 13; CDR3 protein: CATWDGPGYKKLF
J gene: TRGJ1/TRGJ2; V gene: TRGV4; CDR3 length: 14; CDR3 protein: CATWDGPLYYKKLF
J gene: TRGJ1/TRGJ2; V gene: TRGV4; CDR3 length: 13; CDR3 protein: CATWGRGYYKKLF
J gene: TRGJ1/TRGJ2; V gene: TRGV5; CDR3 length: 13; CDR3 protein: CATWDRPSYKKLF
J gene: TRGJ1/TRGJ2; V gene: TRGV3; CDR3 length: 14; CDR3 protein: CATWDRQFGYKKLF
J gene: TRGJ1/TRGJ2; V gene: TRGV2; CDR3 length: 16; CDR3 protein: CATWDGPNTNYYKKLF
J gene: TRGJ1/TRGJ2; V gene: TRGV4; CDR3 length: 14; CDR3 protein: CATWDGRGNYKKLF
J gene: TRGJ1/TRGJ2; V gene: TRGV4; CDR3 length: 12; CDR3 protein: CATWDGPGKKLF
J gene: TRGJ1/TRGJ2; V gene: TRGV3; CDR3 length: 15; CDR3 protein: CATWDSSPWGYKKLF